This section outlines one TCR beta chain sequence together with its context. The CDR3 extends over 15 amino acids. Germline values: CDR1 SGDLS, CDR2 YYNGEE. V was pared by 0 bases and J by 12 bases, with 6 bases of the junction left unmatched. Primed by a sample-barcoded 5' primer and a J-beta primer mix, a second PCR proceeded for 7 to 11 cycles. MiXCR, run by TCRdb on the 5' RACE reads, gives a single entry per CDR3 protein. The profile shows approximately 1,100,000 distinct CDR3 sequences, more than 40% of them singletons. The data belong to a study of blood T cells in healthy people across ages. The sequence was collected from a woman aged 55-69 years in good health. This chain joins TRBV9 and TRBJ2-1; TRBD2 aligns across 13 bases. The sample comprised blood. CDR3 loop: CASSVALAGGSGQFF. The CDR3 region has the DNA TGTGCCAGCAGCGTAGCACTAGCGGGAGGGTCGGGGCAGTTCTTC.